The source of this TCR beta chain is a study of identical twins. The cDNA had a unique molecular identifier and a template-switch universal primer site. TCRdb ran MiXCR on the 5' RACE reads and lists one entry per CDR3 protein. This sample has about 520,000 distinct CDR3 sequences, with 20% to 25% found just once. This clonotype was seen at least ten times. The germline V gene encodes CDR1 SGHRS and CDR2 YFSETQ. Trimming removed 1 base at V and 2 bases at J, with 8 bases between. The CDR3 loop spans 14 amino acids. This sample also belongs to another study, concerning T cells expressing NK-cell markers. Per that study: Repertoire data for TCR beta were derived from sorted T cells (CD3+CD56+NKG2C+, CD3+CD56+NKG2C- and CD3+CD56-NKG2C+). In about six donors, dominant CD3+CD56+NKG2C+ clonotypes ranked among the top 10 CD8+ clonotypes. Expanded clones of NKG2C+ T cells had an unclear HCMV specificity.

Sequenced sample: CD4+ T cells sorted from blood. This sequence originates from a woman under 30 in good health. The genes are TRBV5-1 and TRBJ2-3, with a tentative D call TRBD2 (5 bases). The CDR3 DNA follows: TGCGCCAGCAGCTTGCGGCTAGCCACAGATACGCAGTATTTT. Translated, it gives CASSLRLATDTQYF.